This entry lists 26 T cell receptor beta chains sequenced from one sample in a study of spatial heterogeneity in lung cancer. TCRdb re-analysed the 5' RACE reads in MiXCR, keeping a single row per CDR3 protein. The repertoire has roughly 54,000 distinct CDR3 sequences, 7.5% to 9% of them found once; the top ten carry 13%. The sample's time point: sample taken at primary tumor resection. No cell sorting; template was whole RNA from tumor, lung tissue or PBMC. Sequencing was performed on PBMCs, taken at surgery. The receptors shown here come from a female donor with early-stage non-small cell lung cancer.

This clonotype appeared a few times. The chain couples TRBV6-1 to TRBJ2-3; the match to TRBD2 covers 12 bases. Losses at the gene ends were 6 bases for V and 1 base for J; bases not matched to a gene: 2. This CDR3 has 15 amino acids. Germline-derived CDR1 and CDR2 are MNHNS and SASEGT. The CDR3 sequence is CASSRTSGGTDTQYF. The CDR3, as DNA: TGTGCCAGCAGCCGGACTAGCGGGGGCACAGATACGCAGTATTTT.

A few counts support this clonotype. This chain connects TRBV12-3 or TRBV12-4 to TRBJ2-1; D is perhaps TRBD1 (5 bases). This CDR3 is 15 amino acids long. Trimming shortened V by 6 bases and J by 8 bases, and 20 bases separated the two germline ends. CDR3 bases: TGTGCCAGCAGGGGGTGGGGCCCGAGACCCCATGAGCAGTTCTTC. The encoded protein is CASRGWGPRPHEQFF.

This clonotype was counted between two and nine times. The chain has TRBV7-2 and TRBJ1-2; D is possibly TRBD1 (6 bases). Trimming took 5 bases from V and 13 from J, leaving 20 bases between them. The V gene's germline CDR1 is SGHTA and CDR2 FQGNSA. There are 13 residues in the CDR3. CDR3 residues: CASSGGGDDRITF. The CDR3 DNA follows: TGTGCCAGCAGCGGTGGGGGGGATGACAGGATCACCTTC.

The rearrangement joins TRBV14 to TRBJ2-3, with TRBD2 matching 7 bases. The germline CDR1 and CDR2 sequences are SGHDN and FVKESK. V gave up 3 bases and J gave up 8 bases; unmatched junction bases: 5. The CDR3 extends over 13 amino acids. The CDR3 is CASSQGGRGTQYF. CDR3 DNA sequence: TGTGCCAGCAGCCAGGGAGGGAGGGGTACGCAGTATTTT. The variable domain in full, with the rest retrieved from reference TRBV14 and TRBJ2-3, is EAGVTQFPSHSVIEKGQTVTLRCDPISGHDNLYWYRRVMGKEIKFLLHFVKESKQDESGMPNNRFLAERTGGTYSTLKVQPAELEDSGVYFCASSQGGRGTQYFGPGTRLTVL.

This clonotype has a count of ten or more. The chain recombines TRBV30 with TRBJ1-1; TRBD1 might be the D (5 bases). CDR1 and CDR2 from the germline V gene are GTSNPN and SVGIG (reference sequence). The V end was cut by 0 bases, the J end by 5 bases, with 10 bases between. This CDR3 comprises 13 residues. Here the CDR3 reads CAWSVQGRTEAFF. CDR3 sequence (DNA): TGTGCCTGGAGTGTTCAGGGTAGGACTGAAGCTTTCTTT. Supplemented by reference TRBV30 and TRBJ1-1, the full variable domain reads SQTIHQWPATLVQPVGSPLSLECTVEGTSNPNLYWYRQAAGRGLQLLFYSVGIGQISSEVPQNLSASRPQDRQFILSSKKLLLSDSGFYLCAWSVQGRTEAFFGQGTRLTVV.

The chain combines TRBV4-2 with TRBJ1-2; D call uncertain. The V gene's germline CDR1 is LGHNA and CDR2 YNFKEQ. The CDR3 is 12 amino acids. Trimming took off 4 bases at V and 6 bases at J, with 9 bases between the two ends. CDR3 in DNA: TGTGCCAGCAGCCGTCGAGTTGATGGCTACACCTTC. Encoded protein: CASSRRVDGYTF.

The sample holds a few counts of this clonotype. The chain is built from TRBV5-5 and TRBJ2-1, with D possibly called TRBD1 or TRBD2 (5 bases each). This CDR3 is built from 14 residues. Germline-derived CDR1 and CDR2 are SGHKS and YYEKEE (reference sequence). Trimming stripped 6 bases from V and 8 bases from J, with 18 bases between. CDR3 coding DNA: TGTGCCAGCAAGGGACCGGTAGAGCGCGATGAGCAGTTCTTC. It encodes CASKGPVERDEQFF.

This clonotype was counted ten times or more. The chain has TRBV7-8 and TRBJ1-6, with unresolved D. Trimming pared 3 bases from V and 7 bases from J, leaving 4 bases between. The CDR3 spans 12 residues. Germline CDR1 is SGHVS and CDR2 is FQNEAQ. The CDR3 region is CASSLINSPLHF. Written as DNA, the CDR3 is TGTGCCAGCAGCTTGATAAATTCACCCCTCCACTTT.

V usage is TRBV4-2 and J usage is TRBJ2-7, with 10 bases identical to TRBD2. Trimming took 0 bases from V and 7 from J; bases not matched to a gene: 9. The CDR3 has 16 amino acids. Germline V CDR1 and CDR2: LGHNA, YNFKEQ. CDR3 protein: CASSQEALAGIGEQYF. CDR3 DNA sequence: TGTGCCAGCAGCCAAGAGGCACTAGCGGGGATTGGGGAGCAGTACTTC.

There are many counts of this clonotype. The rearrangement links TRBV6-5 to TRBJ2-3, with D hard to call. Per the germline V gene, CDR1 is MNHEY and CDR2 is SVGAGI. This CDR3 is built from 12 residues. The V gene lost 4 bases and the J gene lost 2 bases, with 4 bases spanning the gap. The CDR3 loop reads CASSSDTDTQYF. The CDR3 DNA follows: TGTGCCAGCAGTTCCGACACAGATACGCAGTATTTT.

This clonotype has a handful of counts. The chain has TRBV7-9 and TRBJ2-7, with 10 bases identical to TRBD2. This CDR3 comprises 14 residues. Germline CDR1 reads SEHNR; CDR2 reads FQNEAQ (reference sequence). J lost 5 bases, V lost 6 bases, and 7 bases had no gene match. This CDR3 reads CASSAPGLAHEQYF. In DNA form, the CDR3 reads TGTGCCAGCAGTGCCCCGGGACTAGCGCACGAGCAGTACTTC.

This clonotype has a handful of counts. The chain is built from TRBV5-1 and TRBJ2-3, with TRBD1 as a possible D gene (5 bases). V was pared by 0 bases and J by 5 bases, with 13 bases between. The CDR3 is made up of 15 amino acids. CDR1 and CDR2 from the germline V gene are SGHRS and YFSETQ. The CDR3 DNA reads TGCGCCAGCAGCTTGGATCCAGGGTCGGGAGATACGCAGTATTTT. This codes for CASSLDPGSGDTQYF.

The CDR3 region is CASSTLRQGIYNEQFF. CDR3 coding DNA: TGTGCCAGTAGTACCCTACGACAGGGAATCTACAATGAGCAGTTCTTC. The rearrangement uses TRBV19 and TRBJ2-1; 7 bases align to TRBD1. Germline V gene data show CDR1 as LNHDA and CDR2 as SQIVND (reference sequence). V lost 4 bases and J lost 3; bases outside the gene matches: 9. This CDR3 contains 16 residues.

This sequence joins TRBV6-6 and TRBJ1-1, with D possibly TRBD1 on 6 matching bases. The CDR3 spans 13 residues. Deletions cut 2 bases from V and 7 bases from J, with 11 bases between. CDR1 is MNHNY, CDR2 SVGAGI, per germline (reference sequence). CDR3 sequence (DNA): TGTGCCAGCAGTTACCGCGACAGGAATGAAGCTTTCTTT. Its translation: CASSYRDRNEAFF.

This clonotype appeared many times. This chain uses TRBV7-9 with TRBJ1-1, with no clear D. The CDR3 is 13 amino acids. The germline V and J ends were trimmed by 5 bases and 7 bases, with 14 bases remaining between them. CDR1 SEHNR and CDR2 FQNEAQ come from the germline V gene (reference sequence). The CDR3 DNA is TGTGCCAGCAGCGAATTACCGTCGGGTGAAGCTTTCTTT. Translation gives CASSELPSGEAFF.

In its sample, this clonotype was seen many times. V gene TRBV7-8 combines with J gene TRBJ2-3; no definite D call. V lost 4 bases and J 0 bases, leaving 11 bases between the germline ends. Germline values: CDR1 SGHVS, CDR2 FQNEAQ. The CDR3 covers 15 residues. The CDR3 DNA reads TGTGCCAGCAGCTCCAATAGGGTTAGCACAGATACGCAGTATTTT. It translates to CASSSNRVSTDTQYF.

This clonotype occurred many times. The rearrangement links TRBV27 to TRBJ1-5; the D is unclear. V shed 5 bases and J shed 4 bases, with 6 bases lying between them. Per germline, CDR1 MNHEY and CDR2 SMNVEV (reference sequence). This CDR3 has 12 amino acids. In DNA, the CDR3 is TGTGCCAGCAGTAGATGGAATCAGCCCCAGCATTTT. This gives the protein CASSRWNQPQHF.

This chain connects TRBV6-2 or TRBV6-3 to TRBJ2-2; D assignment may be TRBD1 or TRBD2 (5 bases each). Germline-derived CDR1 and CDR2 are MNHEY and SVGEGT. CDR3 length: 16 residues. The germline V and J ends were trimmed by 6 bases and 0 bases, with 14 bases remaining between them. CDR3 protein: CASRPSRGPNTGELFF. CDR3 DNA: TGTGCCAGCAGACCGTCCCGGGGACCGAACACCGGGGAGCTGTTTTTT.

This clonotype was seen more than once but under ten times. The germline gene is not matched at one end of the junction; a read error may be the cause. The chain joins TRBV7-7 to TRBJ2-1, with D perhaps being TRBD1 or TRBD2 (6 bases each). The CDR3 is made up of 13 amino acids. Germline loops: CDR1 SSHAT, CDR2 FNYEAQ (reference sequence). CDR3 sequence (DNA): TGTGCTAGCAGCTTAGCCTTGGGGGGCCCGCAGTTCTTC. Translated, it gives CASSLALGGPQFF. Full variable domain (missing parts from reference TRBV7-7 and TRBJ2-1): GAGVSQSPRYKVTKRGQDVTLRCDPISSHATLYWYQQALGQGPEFLTYFNYEAQPDKSGLPSDRFSAERPEGSISTLTIQRTEQRDSAMYRCASSLALGGPQFFGPGTRLTVL.

This clonotype showed up just a few times. The rearrangement links TRBV5-6 to TRBJ2-7; D is uncertain. This CDR3 region has 13 residues. V lost 6 bases to trimming and J lost 6 bases, with 16 bases between them. Germline-derived CDR1 and CDR2 are SGHDT and YYEEEE. The CDR3: CASTPGPSSEQYF. For the CDR3, the DNA is TGTGCCAGCACCCCCGGGCCTAGTTCCGAGCAGTACTTC.

This sequence joins TRBV27 and TRBJ1-4, with D possibly TRBD1 on 6 matching bases. This CDR3 contains 18 residues. CDR1 is MNHEY, CDR2 SMNVEV, per germline (reference sequence). V shed 8 bases and J shed 5 bases, with 27 bases lying between them. Here the CDR3 reads CASVNYRRDTKSNEKLFF. The CDR3 DNA follows: TGTGCCAGCGTCAATTATAGGCGGGACACCAAGAGCAATGAAAAACTGTTTTTT.

The V call is TRBV20-1, the J call TRBJ1-1; possible D gene TRBD1, 5 bases. The CDR3 length is 13 residues. V lost 6 bases, J lost 2 bases, and 13 bases lay in between. Germline loops: CDR1 DFQATT, CDR2 SNEGSKA (reference sequence). The CDR3 DNA follows: TGCAGTGCGGAGGGTGGGGCTAACACTGAAGCTTTCTTT. Amino acid sequence: CSAEGGANTEAFF.

The chain couples TRBV1 to TRBJ2-5; the table's D call of TRBD1 was not tested on the DNA. TRBV1 is a pseudogene locus. The CDR3 has 14 residues. CDR3 region: CTSSQSGVRETQYF. DNA for the CDR3: TGCACCAGCAGCCAATCGGGGGTACGCGAGACCCAGTACTTC.

This clonotype was seen ten or more times. The CDR3: CSATSGGTDTQYF. DNA for the CDR3: TGCAGTGCTACTAGCGGGGGGACAGATACGCAGTATTTT. The chain joins TRBV20-1 to TRBJ2-3, with TRBD2 identical over 11 bases. In germline, CDR1 is DFQATT, CDR2 SNEGSKA (reference sequence). The CDR3 spans 13 residues. The junction had 0 bases not matched to a gene; V was cut back by 4 bases and J by 3 bases.

J is TRBJ2-1 and V is TRBV27, with D tentatively TRBD2 (5 bases). V was cut by 0 bases and J by 7 bases, with 13 bases left in between. Germline assignment: CDR1 MNHEY and CDR2 SMNVEV (reference sequence). The CDR3 loop spans 15 amino acids. The CDR3 DNA reads as TGTGCCAGCAGTTTATCTTTACCTAGCAGAAATGAGCAGTTCTTC. Translation gives CASSLSLPSRNEQFF.

This clonotype was seen ten or more times. This rearrangement joins TRBV6-6 to TRBJ2-7, with D possibly matching TRBD1 (5 bases). The germline CDR1 and CDR2 sequences are MNHNY and SVGAGI (reference sequence). The CDR3 has 18 residues. V was pared by 0 bases and J by 0 bases, with 18 bases between. The CDR3 sequence: CASSYSRLGQVLSYEQYF. CDR3 coding DNA: TGTGCCAGCAGTTACTCGAGGTTGGGGCAGGTTCTCTCCTACGAGCAGTACTTC.